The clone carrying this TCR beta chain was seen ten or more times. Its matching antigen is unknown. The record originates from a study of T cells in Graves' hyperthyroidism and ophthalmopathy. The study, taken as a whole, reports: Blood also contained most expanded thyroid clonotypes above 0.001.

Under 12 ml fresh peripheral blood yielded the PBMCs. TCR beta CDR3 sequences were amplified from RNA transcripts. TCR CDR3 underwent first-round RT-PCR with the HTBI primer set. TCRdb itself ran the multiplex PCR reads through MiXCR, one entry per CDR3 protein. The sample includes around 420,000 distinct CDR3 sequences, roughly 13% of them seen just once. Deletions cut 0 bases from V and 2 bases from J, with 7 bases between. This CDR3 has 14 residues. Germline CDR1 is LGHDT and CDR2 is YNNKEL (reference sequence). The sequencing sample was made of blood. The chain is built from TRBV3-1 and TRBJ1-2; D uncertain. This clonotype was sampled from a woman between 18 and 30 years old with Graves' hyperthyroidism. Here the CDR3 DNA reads TGTGCCAGCAGCCAAGAAATGAGGAACTATGGCTACACCTTC. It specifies CASSQEMRNYGYTF. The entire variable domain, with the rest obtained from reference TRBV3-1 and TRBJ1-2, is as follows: DTAVSQTPKYLVTQMGNDKSIKCEQNLGHDTMYWYKQDSKKFLKIMFSYNNKELIINETVPNRFSPKSPDKAHLNLHINSLELGDSAVYFCASSQEMRNYGYTFGSGTRLTVV.